This record covers a single TCR beta chain. The data belong to a study of Ad26.COV2.S vaccination and SARS-CoV-2 variants. Study-level information: Once or twice, 56 days apart, Ad26.COV2.S was delivered intramuscularly.

The protocol was immunoSEQ multiplex PCR, while the TCRdb copy is restricted to in-frame clones and leaves out a portion. This sample has approximately 250,000 clones; roughly 89% occur once, and the top ten carry roughly 3%. Noted treatment: some 19 received Ad26.COV2.S at low or high dose, single or two shots; a few received placebo; per-sample allocation not given. Sample collection was performed on day 63 after the first vaccine or placebo injection. Donation came from an adult in Boston who was aged 18-55 years. Germline assignment: CDR1 SQVTM and CDR2 ANQGSEA. This CDR3 comprises 15 residues. V was cut by 1 base and J by 3 bases, with 15 bases left in between.

The TCR originated in a person between 18 and 60 years old who received the Ad26.COV2.S COVID-19 vaccine or a placebo. The sequencing used peripheral blood, collected in a trial of Ad26.COV2.S vaccine versus placebo. The chain has TRBV29-1 and TRBJ1-1; D may be TRBD1 (6 bases). The CDR3 spells CSVEGTGTKDTEAFF. The CDR3 DNA reads as TGCAGCGTTGAAGGAACAGGGACGAAGGACACTGAAGCTTTCTTT.